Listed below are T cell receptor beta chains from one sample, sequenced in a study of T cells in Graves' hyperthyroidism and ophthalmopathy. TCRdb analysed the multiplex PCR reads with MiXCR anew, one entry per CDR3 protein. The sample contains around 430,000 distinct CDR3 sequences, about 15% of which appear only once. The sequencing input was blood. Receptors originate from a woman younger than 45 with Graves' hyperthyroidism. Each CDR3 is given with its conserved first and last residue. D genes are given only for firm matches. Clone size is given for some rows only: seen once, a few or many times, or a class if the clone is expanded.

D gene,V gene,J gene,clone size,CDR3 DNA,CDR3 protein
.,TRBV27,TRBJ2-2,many,TGTGCCAGCCGTCAGGGAGGGAACACCGGGGAGCTGTTTTTT,CASRQGGNTGELFF
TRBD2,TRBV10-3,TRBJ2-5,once,TGTGCCATCAGTGGGACTAGCGGGAGTACCCCTTCGTACTTC,CAISGTSGSTPSYF
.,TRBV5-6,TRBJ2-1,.,TGTGCCAGCAGCCCCAGGTTTGAGTTGGATGAGCAGTTCTTC,CASSPRFELDEQFF
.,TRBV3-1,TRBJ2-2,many,TGTGCCAGCAGCCAAGTTGCCCGGGGGGAGCTGTTTTTT,CASSQVARGELFF
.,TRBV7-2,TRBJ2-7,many,TGTGCCAGCAGCTTCCCCCTTAAGCCGGGACACCTCTCCTACGAGCAGTACTTC,CASSFPLKPGHLSYEQYF
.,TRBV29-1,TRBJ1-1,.,TGCAGCGTTGTGGCCAGGACCACAATGAACACTGAAGCTTTCTTT,CSVVARTTMNTEAFF
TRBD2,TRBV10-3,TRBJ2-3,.,TGTGCCATCAGTGAGTCGACTAGCGGTAACACAGATACGCAGTATTTT,CAISESTSGNTDTQYF
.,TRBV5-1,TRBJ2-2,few,TGCGCCAGCAGCTCCCAAGGACTAAACACCGGGGAGCTGTTTTTT,CASSSQGLNTGELFF
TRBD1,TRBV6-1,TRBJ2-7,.,TGTGCCAGCAGTGAAGATGGGACCAGGGGGCACGAGCAGTACTTC,CASSEDGTRGHEQYF
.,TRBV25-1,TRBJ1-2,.,TGTGCCAGCAGTGAATCCCGCCAGGGGTATGGCTACACCTTC,CASSESRQGYGYTF
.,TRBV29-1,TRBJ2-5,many,TGCAGCGTCCCCCACGCGTGGCGGGAAGAGACCCAGTACTTC,CSVPHAWREETQYF
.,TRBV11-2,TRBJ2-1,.,TGTGCCAGCAGCTTAGTCCTAGCGTTGGTTGAGCAGTTCTTC,CASSLVLALVEQFF
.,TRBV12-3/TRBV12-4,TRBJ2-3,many,TGTGCCACCAGTTTGGACCTCACATCCACAGATACGCAGTATTTT,CATSLDLTSTDTQYF
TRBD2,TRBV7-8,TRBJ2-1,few,TGTGCCAGCAGGGAAGTAGCGGGGTTCTCCTACAATGAGCAGTTCTTC,CASREVAGFSYNEQFF
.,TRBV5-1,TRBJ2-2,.,TGCGCCAGCAGCTTTCGGACAGCACCGAACACCGGGGAGCTGTTTTTT,CASSFRTAPNTGELFF
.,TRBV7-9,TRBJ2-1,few,TGTGCCAGCAGCTTAGGACGAGGCTCCTACAATGAGCAGTTCTTC,CASSLGRGSYNEQFF